A selection of T cell receptor beta chains follows, all from one sample in a study of T cell repertoires in cytomegalovirus infection. Each CDR3 protein is one row after TCRdb ran MiXCR on the reads. Of about a million distinct CDR3 sequences listed, around 30% are singletons. Their antigens remain unidentified. Sequenced material: cultured CD8+ T cells from PBMCs, taken from culture after CMV antigen stimulation. These receptors were taken from a human donor in good health (CMV status not recorded). Some clones in this sample may be carry-over from other donors' samples. CDR3s include the opening cysteine and the closing phenylalanine or tryptophan. Fields, in order: D gene, clone size, V gene, J gene, CDR3 protein, CDR3 DNA. The D gene is left open where the match is weak. Clone size appears in some rows only: once, few, many, or a class for an expanded clone.

d_gene: .
abundance: few
v_gene: TRBV28
j_gene: TRBJ2-5
CDR3aa: CASTPSPRETQYF
CDR3nt: TGTGCCAGCACCCCTTCACCCAGGGAGACCCAGTACTTC

d_gene: TRBD2
abundance: .
v_gene: TRBV27
j_gene: TRBJ2-1
CDR3aa: CASSSLGGADNEQFF
CDR3nt: TGTGCCAGCAGTTCACTCGGGGGGGCGGACAATGAGCAGTTCTTC

d_gene: TRBD2
abundance: .
v_gene: TRBV6-6
j_gene: TRBJ2-3
CDR3aa: CASSYSTGLASDTQYF
CDR3nt: TGTGCCAGCAGTTACTCGACCGGACTAGCATCGGATACGCAGTATTTT

d_gene: .
abundance: .
v_gene: TRBV29-1
j_gene: TRBJ1-1
CDR3aa: CSVGGPMNTEAFF
CDR3nt: TGCAGCGTTGGGGGGCCAATGAACACTGAAGCTTTCTTT

d_gene: .
abundance: many
v_gene: TRBV5-4
j_gene: TRBJ2-1
CDR3aa: CASSVQGGEQFF
CDR3nt: TGTGCCAGCAGCGTACAGGGCGGTGAGCAGTTCTTC

d_gene: TRBD2
abundance: .
v_gene: TRBV20-1
j_gene: TRBJ2-7
CDR3aa: CSARLWGGTYEQYF
CDR3nt: TGCAGTGCTAGATTGTGGGGGGGTACCTACGAGCAGTACTTC

d_gene: .
abundance: many
v_gene: TRBV9
j_gene: TRBJ2-3
CDR3aa: CASSVVAADTQYF
CDR3nt: TGTGCCAGCAGCGTCGTAGCGGCAGATACGCAGTATTTT

d_gene: .
abundance: .
v_gene: TRBV7-4
j_gene: TRBJ1-4
CDR3aa: CASSLALTRVVHEKLFF
CDR3nt: TGTGCCAGCAGCTTAGCGCTTACAAGGGTCGTCCATGAAAAACTGTTTTTT

d_gene: .
abundance: .
v_gene: TRBV24-1
j_gene: TRBJ2-1
CDR3aa: CATSDYRYNEQFF
CDR3nt: TGTGCCACCAGTGACTACCGCTACAATGAGCAGTTCTTC

d_gene: .
abundance: few
v_gene: TRBV6-2/TRBV6-3
j_gene: TRBJ2-7
CDR3aa: CASSFGIYEQYF
CDR3nt: TGTGCCAGCAGTTTCGGGATCTACGAGCAGTACTTC

d_gene: .
abundance: few
v_gene: TRBV7-9
j_gene: TRBJ2-1
CDR3aa: CASSLATFQVGYNEQFF
CDR3nt: TGTGCCAGCAGCTTAGCTACCTTCCAGGTCGGGTACAATGAGCAGTTCTTC

d_gene: .
abundance: .
v_gene: TRBV12-3/TRBV12-4
j_gene: TRBJ2-2
CDR3aa: CAIDSTPGELFF
CDR3nt: TGTGCCATCGACAGTACCCCCGGGGAGCTGTTTTTT

d_gene: TRBD1
abundance: many
v_gene: TRBV7-9
j_gene: TRBJ2-4
CDR3aa: CASTLAPPDRDGYIQYF
CDR3nt: TGTGCCAGCACCCTAGCCCCTCCTGACAGGGACGGATACATTCAGTACTTC

d_gene: TRBD2
abundance: .
v_gene: TRBV12-3/TRBV12-4
j_gene: TRBJ2-1
CDR3aa: CASSPANSGGPPNEQFF
CDR3nt: TGTGCCAGCAGCCCAGCTAATAGCGGGGGCCCCCCCAATGAGCAGTTCTTC

d_gene: TRBD1
abundance: few
v_gene: TRBV12-3/TRBV12-4
j_gene: TRBJ2-7
CDR3aa: CASSSPLRTGVSYEQYF
CDR3nt: TGTGCCAGCAGTTCACCCCTCCGGACAGGGGTTTCCTACGAGCAGTACTTC

d_gene: .
abundance: few
v_gene: TRBV4-2
j_gene: TRBJ1-5
CDR3aa: CASSQTEDSNQPQHF
CDR3nt: TGTGCCAGCAGCCAAACAGAGGATAGCAATCAGCCCCAGCATTTT

d_gene: TRBD1
abundance: .
v_gene: TRBV27
j_gene: TRBJ1-2
CDR3aa: CASSSFVKGTGEINDYGYTF
CDR3nt: TGTGCCAGCAGTTCCTTCGTTAAAGGGACAGGGGAAATTAACGACTATGGCTACACCTTC

d_gene: TRBD2
abundance: .
v_gene: TRBV7-6
j_gene: TRBJ2-1
CDR3aa: CASSRRTSFEQFF
CDR3nt: TGTGCCAGCAGCCGTCGGACTAGCTTTGAGCAGTTCTTC

d_gene: TRBD1
abundance: .
v_gene: TRBV2
j_gene: TRBJ2-2
CDR3aa: CASNAGGSPGELFF
CDR3nt: TGTGCCAGCAATGCAGGGGGATCACCCGGGGAGCTGTTTTTT

d_gene: TRBD2
abundance: .
v_gene: TRBV4-2
j_gene: TRBJ2-1
CDR3aa: CASSQSAGDHEQFF
CDR3nt: TGTGCCAGCAGCCAATCAGCGGGGGATCATGAGCAGTTCTTC

d_gene: .
abundance: .
v_gene: TRBV10-3
j_gene: TRBJ2-1
CDR3aa: CAIDGSNEQFF
CDR3nt: TGTGCCATCGATGGGAGCAATGAGCAGTTCTTC

d_gene: TRBD1
abundance: .
v_gene: TRBV4-1
j_gene: TRBJ1-2
CDR3aa: CASSPGQAPYGYTF
CDR3nt: TGCGCCAGCAGCCCCGGACAGGCACCCTATGGCTACACCTTC

d_gene: .
abundance: .
v_gene: TRBV19
j_gene: TRBJ1-2
CDR3aa: CASSIDRVGAEGYTF
CDR3nt: TGTGCCAGTAGTATAGATCGGGTGGGCGCGGAAGGCTACACCTTC

d_gene: .
abundance: .
v_gene: TRBV20-1
j_gene: TRBJ1-2
CDR3aa: CSARAGTQDGYTF
CDR3nt: TGCAGTGCTAGGGCCGGGACCCAGGATGGCTACACCTTC

d_gene: .
abundance: few
v_gene: TRBV6-1
j_gene: TRBJ1-6
CDR3aa: CASSEVGAIYNSPLHF
CDR3nt: TGTGCCAGCAGTGAAGTTGGGGCTATCTATAATTCACCCCTCCACTTT

d_gene: .
abundance: few
v_gene: TRBV6-5
j_gene: TRBJ2-2
CDR3aa: CASSYSIGGDTGELFF
CDR3nt: TGTGCCAGCAGTTACTCGATAGGGGGTGACACCGGGGAGCTGTTTTTT

d_gene: TRBD1
abundance: many
v_gene: TRBV7-8
j_gene: TRBJ2-2
CDR3aa: CASSSPGQGAGELFF
CDR3nt: TGTGCCAGCAGCTCGCCGGGACAGGGGGCCGGGGAGCTGTTTTTT

d_gene: TRBD1
abundance: .
v_gene: TRBV29-1
j_gene: TRBJ2-7
CDR3aa: CSVGTGTEQYF
CDR3nt: TGCAGCGTTGGGACAGGGACCGAGCAGTACTTC

d_gene: .
abundance: .
v_gene: TRBV2
j_gene: TRBJ2-1
CDR3aa: CASSETGLSYNEQFF
CDR3nt: TGTGCCAGCAGTGAAACCGGGCTCTCCTACAATGAGCAGTTCTTC

d_gene: .
abundance: few
v_gene: TRBV27
j_gene: TRBJ2-7
CDR3aa: CASSKTGTLSEQYF
CDR3nt: TGTGCCAGCAGTAAAACAGGGACCCTGTCCGAGCAGTACTTC

d_gene: TRBD1
abundance: .
v_gene: TRBV25-1
j_gene: TRBJ1-2
CDR3aa: CASRGWGPEDREKDYGYTF
CDR3nt: TGTGCCAGCAGAGGGTGGGGGCCGGAAGACAGGGAAAAAGACTATGGCTACACCTTC

d_gene: TRBD2
abundance: .
v_gene: TRBV24-1
j_gene: TRBJ2-1
CDR3aa: CATRLGGDNEQFF
CDR3nt: TGTGCCACCCGCCTGGGGGGGGACAATGAGCAGTTCTTC

d_gene: TRBD1
abundance: .
v_gene: TRBV15
j_gene: TRBJ2-7
CDR3aa: CATKTHRGNSYEQYF
CDR3nt: TGTGCCACCAAAACCCACAGGGGGAACTCCTACGAGCAGTACTTC

d_gene: .
abundance: .
v_gene: TRBV28
j_gene: TRBJ1-2
CDR3aa: CASSLRGPLGDGYTF
CDR3nt: TGTGCCAGCAGTTTACGGGGCCCGCTGGGGGATGGCTACACCTTC

d_gene: .
abundance: .
v_gene: TRBV29-1
j_gene: TRBJ1-2
CDR3aa: CSVEDDGPYGYTF
CDR3nt: TGCAGCGTTGAAGATGACGGTCCCTATGGCTACACCTTC

d_gene: .
abundance: .
v_gene: TRBV6-5
j_gene: TRBJ2-1
CDR3aa: CASSYSVAEGYNEQFF
CDR3nt: TGTGCCAGCAGTTACTCGGTAGCGGAAGGATACAATGAGCAGTTCTTC

d_gene: TRBD2
abundance: .
v_gene: TRBV12-3/TRBV12-4
j_gene: TRBJ2-1
CDR3aa: CASSPRTSGEYNEQFF
CDR3nt: TGTGCCAGCAGTCCCCGGACTAGCGGGGAGTACAATGAGCAGTTCTTC

d_gene: TRBD2
abundance: once
v_gene: TRBV12-5
j_gene: TRBJ2-5
CDR3aa: CASGFSKEVRGGWETQYF
CDR3nt: TGTGCTAGTGGTTTTAGTAAAGAAGTTCGCGGGGGTTGGGAGACCCAGTACTTC

d_gene: .
abundance: .
v_gene: TRBV5-1
j_gene: TRBJ2-2
CDR3aa: CASSLALEVIGELFF
CDR3nt: TGCGCCAGCAGCTTGGCCCTTGAGGTTATCGGGGAGCTGTTTTTT

d_gene: .
abundance: few
v_gene: TRBV12-3/TRBV12-4
j_gene: TRBJ1-2
CDR3aa: CASSRPELSGYGYTF
CDR3nt: TGTGCCAGCAGCCGACCCGAATTAAGCGGCTATGGCTACACCTTC

d_gene: .
abundance: .
v_gene: TRBV4-1
j_gene: TRBJ1-5
CDR3aa: CASSQDQEQPQHF
CDR3nt: TGCGCCAGCAGCCAAGATCAGGAGCAGCCCCAGCATTTT

d_gene: TRBD1
abundance: few
v_gene: TRBV19
j_gene: TRBJ1-1
CDR3aa: CASIRRGRVTEAFF
CDR3nt: TGTGCCAGTATCCGCAGGGGGCGAGTTACTGAAGCTTTCTTT

d_gene: TRBD1
abundance: .
v_gene: TRBV27
j_gene: TRBJ2-1
CDR3aa: CASSPTGGDDNEQFF
CDR3nt: TGTGCCAGCAGCCCCACAGGGGGCGATGACAATGAGCAGTTCTTC

d_gene: TRBD2
abundance: few
v_gene: TRBV12-3/TRBV12-4
j_gene: TRBJ2-5
CDR3aa: CASSFLGGAIEETQYF
CDR3nt: TGTGCCAGCAGTTTTCTCGGGGGGGCGATCGAAGAGACCCAGTACTTC

d_gene: TRBD1
abundance: .
v_gene: TRBV27
j_gene: TRBJ1-2
CDR3aa: CAPEGAGGLKYGYTF
CDR3nt: TGTGCCCCCGAGGGAGCAGGGGGTCTAAAGTATGGCTACACCTTC

d_gene: .
abundance: few
v_gene: TRBV27
j_gene: TRBJ2-5
CDR3aa: CASRKFIGIQETQYF
CDR3nt: TGTGCCAGCAGAAAGTTTATTGGTATCCAAGAGACCCAGTACTTC

d_gene: .
abundance: .
v_gene: TRBV10-3
j_gene: TRBJ1-2
CDR3aa: CAIKEARPNYGYTF
CDR3nt: TGTGCCATCAAGGAGGCACGCCCCAACTATGGCTACACCTTC

d_gene: .
abundance: few
v_gene: TRBV6-5
j_gene: TRBJ2-2
CDR3aa: CASSNPGTYTSDGELFF
CDR3nt: TGTGCCAGCAGCAACCCCGGGACTTACACGTCGGACGGGGAGCTGTTTTTT

d_gene: .
abundance: .
v_gene: TRBV7-9
j_gene: TRBJ2-3
CDR3aa: CASSPRTYSTDTQYF
CDR3nt: TGTGCCAGCAGCCCCAGGACCTATAGCACAGATACGCAGTATTTT

d_gene: .
abundance: few
v_gene: TRBV27
j_gene: TRBJ2-7
CDR3aa: CASRVANSYEQYF
CDR3nt: TGTGCCAGCAGGGTAGCGAATAGTTACGAGCAGTACTTC